Included here is one T cell receptor beta chain sequence, with context. This sample is part of a study of spatial heterogeneity in lung cancer. Study details: PBMC samples from follow-up, where available, were sequenced a median of about 22 months after resection.

MiXCR, run by TCRdb on the 5' RACE reads, gives a single entry per CDR3 protein. The data contain roughly 110,000 distinct CDR3 sequences, under 14% of them singletons. Time point: blood at routine non-recurrence follow-up after resection. The CDR3 is 14 residues long. Germline loops: CDR1 MDHEN, CDR2 SYDVKM. V lost 6 bases, J lost 7 bases, and 7 bases stayed unmatched. The sequencing here drew on PBMCs, taken at follow-up. The V gene is TRBV28, the J gene TRBJ1-2; 11 nucleotides agree with TRBD1. This receptor was identified in a female donor with early-stage non-small cell lung cancer. The CDR3 protein is CASSSGQGAFGYTF. CDR3 DNA: TGTGCCAGCAGCTCCGGACAGGGGGCATTTGGCTACACCTTC.